Each of the 10 T cell receptor beta chains below was sequenced from the same sample in a study of a mutant IDH1 vaccine in newly diagnosed glioma. Regarding time point: baseline, week 1 (first vaccination visit). The treatment was: pre-vaccination baseline after standard-of-care therapy. Profiled with immunoSEQ multiplex PCR; TCRdb holds only in-frame clones, not every one. The sample shows some 60,000 clones, approximately 91% of them seen only once. This specimen was PBMCs, taken from a glioma patient treated with radiotherapy, temozolomide or both. The receptors derive from a man aged 50-60 years with glioma.

V and J are TRBV7-2 and TRBJ2-5; no firm D call. V shed 6 bases and J shed 1 base, with 15 bases lying between them. The CDR3 is 15 amino acids. Germline V gene lookup returns CDR1 SGHTA and CDR2 FQGNSA. CDR3 DNA sequence: TGTGCCAGCAGTGGCGTATACGGAACCCAAGAGACCCAGTACTTC. It codes for CASSGVYGTQETQYF.

This chain joins TRBV7-2 and TRBJ2-2; 8 bases match TRBD2. Unmatched junction bases numbered 9, after V lost 0 bases and J lost 6 bases. The CDR3 runs to 17 residues. Germline loops: CDR1 SGHTA, CDR2 FQGNSA. CDR3 in amino acids: CASSLAGRGGSSGELFF. Written as DNA, the CDR3 is TGTGCCAGCAGCTTAGCGGGGCGCGGGGGGTCATCCGGGGAGCTGTTTTTT.

The chain carries TRBV7-6 and TRBJ2-6, with no clear D. The CDR3 totals 15 residues. V was clipped by 6 bases and J by 0 bases, with 9 bases between them. Germline CDR1 is SGHVS and CDR2 is FNYEAQ. CDR3 loop: CASSSAYSGANVLTF. DNA for the CDR3: TGTGCCAGCAGTTCAGCTTACTCTGGGGCCAACGTCCTGACTTTC. Full variable domain (missing parts from reference TRBV7-6 and TRBJ2-6): GAGVSQSPRYKVTKRGQDVALRCDPISGHVSLYWYRQALGQGPEFLTYFNYEAQQDKSGLPNDRFSAERPEGSISTLTIQRTEQRDSAMYRCASSSAYSGANVLTFGAGSRLTVL.

The V call is TRBV10-2, the J call TRBJ2-7, with D perhaps TRBD1 or TRBD2 (5 bases each). This CDR3 has 15 amino acids. In germline, CDR1 is WSHSY, CDR2 SAAADI. Trimming took off 3 bases at V and 4 bases at J, with 16 bases between the two ends. CDR3 nucleotide sequence: TGCGCCAGCAGTGACGTAGGGGACCCCACATACGAGCAGTACTTC. Residues: CASSDVGDPTYEQYF.

This rearrangement joins TRBV5-1 to TRBJ1-3, with D unclear. CDR1 SGHRS and CDR2 YFSETQ come from the germline V gene. The CDR3 length is 13 residues. Trimming took 8 bases from V and 0 from J, leaving 9 bases between them. Written as DNA, the CDR3 is TGCGCCAGGGGGTCGAGCTCTGGAAACACCATATATTTT. Encoded protein: CARGSSSGNTIYF.

The table lists this clone with a few counts. The rearrangement links TRBV9 to TRBJ2-1; TRBD2 might be the D (5 bases). Trimming removed 1 base from V and 7 bases from J, with 18 bases in between. The CDR3 is made up of 16 amino acids. Germline V gene sequence: CDR1 SGDLS, CDR2 YYNGEE. CDR3: CASSVTISEVGNEQFF. The CDR3 coding sequence is TGTGCCAGCAGCGTAACCATTAGCGAGGTCGGAAATGAGCAGTTCTTC.

This clone was picked up one time. This sequence joins TRBV7-9 and TRBJ2-7; possible D gene TRBD1, 7 bases. The germline V and J ends were trimmed by 4 bases and 4 bases, with 11 bases remaining between them. The CDR3 runs 13 residues. Germline CDR1 and CDR2: SEHNR and FQNEAQ (reference sequence). In nucleotides, the CDR3 is TGTGCCAGCAGCTCCAGGGGGGTATACGAGCAGTACTTC. Protein sequence: CASSSRGVYEQYF.

This clone was counted only a few times. The chain employs TRBV19 and TRBJ1-6; D is uncertain. CDR3 size: 13 residues. CDR1 is LNHDA, CDR2 SQIVND, per germline (reference sequence). Trimming shortened V by 10 bases and J by 9 bases, and 16 bases separated the two germline ends. The CDR3 protein is CANRQDLISPLHF. CDR3 sequence (DNA): TGTGCCAATCGCCAGGACCTGATTTCACCCCTCCACTTT.

CDR3 nucleotides: TGTGCCAGCAGCACCGGGACTAGCGGGGGACTAGGGAACACCGGGGAGCTGTTTTTT. This encodes CASSTGTSGGLGNTGELFF. J is TRBJ2-2 and V is TRBV7-8; 14 nucleotides line up with TRBD2. The germline V gene encodes CDR1 SGHVS and CDR2 FQNEAQ. The V segment lost 5 bases and the J segment 1 base; nucleotides outside the gene matches: 9. The CDR3 is 19 amino acids. The whole variable domain, filled in from reference TRBV7-8 and TRBJ2-2, reads GAGVSQSPRYKVAKRGQDVALRCDPISGHVSLFWYQQALGQGPEFLTYFQNEAQLDKSGLPSDRFFAERPEGSVSTLKIQRTQQEDSAVYLCASSTGTSGGLGNTGELFFGEGSRLTVL.

A single count supports this clone. The rearrangement links TRBV5-6 to TRBJ1-6, with no clear D. The CDR3 is 15 residues long. Trimming stripped 4 bases from V and 6 bases from J, with 14 bases between. Germline V gene lookup returns CDR1 SGHDT and CDR2 YYEEEE. CDR3 region: CASSVFGKTNSPLHF. The CDR3 region has the DNA TGTGCCAGCAGCGTTTTTGGGAAAACTAATTCACCCCTCCACTTT. Full variable domain (rest looked up from reference TRBV5-6 and TRBJ1-6): DAGVTQSPTHLIKTRGQQVTLRCSPKSGHDTVSWYQQALGQGPQFIFQYYEEEERQRGNFPDRFSGHQFPNYSSELNVNALLLGDSALYLCASSVFGKTNSPLHFGNGTRLTVT.